Listed below are T cell receptor beta chains from one sample, sequenced in a study of CD8 T cells in ankylosing spondylitis. TCRdb re-called the 5' RACE reads through MiXCR, storing one row per CDR3 protein. Of 200,000 or so distinct CDR3 sequences listed, approximately 13% are singletons. The sample comprised blood, either unsorted or a sorted T cell fraction (not recorded which). These receptors were obtained from a female donor with ankylosing spondylitis or in good health (not recorded which). The CDR3 runs from the conserved cysteine through the conserved F or W. Each record gives: CDR3 DNA, CDR3 protein, D gene, V gene, clone size, J gene. D genes are given only for firm matches. Size tells how often a clone was seen (once, few, many) or the class of an expanded clone, and some rows leave it out.

TGTGCCAGCAGCGTAGAAGGGGGAGCGTTCTTCGAGCAGTACTTC CASSVEGGAFFEQYF NA TRBV9 once TRBJ2-7
TGTGCCAGCACCCCCCACCCGGATACGCAGTATTTT CASTPHPDTQYF NA TRBV12-3/TRBV12-4 many TRBJ2-3
TGTGCCAGCAGTTCCCTAGGGTTAGGCGGACTAGCCAAAAACATTCAGTACTTC CASSSLGLGGLAKNIQYF NA TRBV27 few TRBJ2-4
TGCGCCAGCAGCCAAGGACTTCGGGCGGAGGAGTATGGCTACACCTTC CASSQGLRAEEYGYTF NA TRBV4-3 many TRBJ1-2
TGTGCCAGTAGCTCGGGACGGAAAAACACTGAAGCTTTCTTT CASSSGRKNTEAFF NA TRBV19 NA TRBJ1-1
TGTGCCATCAGTGAGTCTGTAGCGACAGGGCGGAACACTGAAGCTTTCTTT CAISESVATGRNTEAFF TRBD1 TRBV10-3 many TRBJ1-1
TGTGCCAGCAGCTCGGGACTAGCGGGAGGGTCCACAGATACGCAGTATTTT CASSSGLAGGSTDTQYF TRBD2 TRBV4-2 many TRBJ2-3
TGTGCCAGTAGTGGCAATTACAATGAGCAGTTCTTC CASSGNYNEQFF NA TRBV19 NA TRBJ2-1
TGTGCCAGCGGAAACACAGGGATGGGCACCGGGGAGCTGTTTTTT CASGNTGMGTGELFF NA TRBV9 once TRBJ2-2
TGTGCCAGCAGCGTAGAGGGTGAGAACACTGAAGCTTTCTTT CASSVEGENTEAFF NA TRBV9 many TRBJ1-1